The 7 T cell receptor beta chains below all came from one sample that was sequenced in a study of beta chain features in type 1 diabetes. The investigators reverse transcribed all of the isolated RNA, so they sequenced expressed TCRB transcripts. Produced via immunoSEQ multiplex PCR; TCRdb's table is partial and in-frame only. This table holds 150,000 to 190,000 clones, 8.5% to 14% found once. Sequenced input: central memory CD4+ T cells from blood. All receptors come from a young man in good health.

By share, this clone counts as medium-sized. The identical CDR3 is also encoded by other nucleotide sequences in the sample. The J gene is TRBJ2-5, the V gene TRBV9, with 9 bases lining up with TRBD1. This CDR3 is 14 amino acids long. The junction had 3 bases not matched to a gene; V was cut back by 3 bases and J by 3 bases. The V gene's germline CDR1 is SGDLS and CDR2 YYNGEE. The CDR3 here is CASSAGTGKETQYF. The CDR3 bases are TGTGCCAGCAGCGCCGGGACAGGGAAAGAGACCCAGTACTTC.

The sample holds a few counts of this clone. The genes are TRBV4-1 and TRBJ2-1; 7 positions match TRBD1. Germline CDR1 and CDR2: MGHRA and YSYEKL. Trimming removed 4 bases from V and 6 bases from J; junction bases left unmatched: 9. This CDR3 is 15 amino acids long. DNA of the CDR3: TGCGCCAGCAGCCGCTTTACAGGGGCCCGCAATGAGCAGTTCTTC. It yields the protein CASSRFTGARNEQFF.

Only a few counts were recorded for this clone. The V and J genes are TRBV7-2 and TRBJ2-7; TRBD1 matches at 9 bases. With 4 bases clipped from V and 4 bases from J, the junction kept 8 bases outside the gene matches. CDR1 SGHTA and CDR2 FQGNSA come from the germline V gene. The CDR3 sequence is 15 residues long. The CDR3 here is CASSSRGQGEYEQYF. The DNA for the CDR3 is TGTGCCAGCAGCTCCCGGGGACAGGGTGAATACGAGCAGTACTTC.

The rearrangement links TRBV29-1 to TRBJ1-1; D is ambiguous. CDR1 and CDR2 (germline): SQVTM, ANQGSEA. V was clipped by 7 bases and J by 0 bases, with 12 bases between them. The CDR3 totals 13 residues. CDR3 sequence: CSALGRMNTEAFF. CDR3 in DNA: TGCAGCGCCCTAGGGCGCATGAACACTGAAGCTTTCTTT. The full variable domain, in which reference TRBV29-1 and TRBJ1-1 provide the parts outside the CDR3, is SAVISQKPSRDICQRGTSLTIQCQVDSQVTMMFWYRQQPGQSLTLIATANQGSEATYESGFVIDKFPISRPNLTFSTLTVSNMSPEDSSIYLCSALGRMNTEAFFGQGTRLTVV.

This clone was detected only a few times. This sequence joins TRBV9 and TRBJ2-7, with D tentatively TRBD2 (5 bases). The CDR3 spans 13 residues. V shed 4 bases and J shed 3 bases, with 11 bases lying between them. Germline assignment: CDR1 SGDLS and CDR2 YYNGEE. CDR3 residues: CASSSGRGYEQYF. In DNA form, the CDR3 reads TGTGCCAGCAGCTCCGGACGGGGCTACGAGCAGTACTTC.

This clone showed up just a few times. The V and J genes are TRBV7-7 and TRBJ2-5, with D perhaps TRBD2 (5 bases). CDR3 length: 16 amino acids. Trimming shortened V by 5 bases and J by 4 bases, and 20 bases separated the two germline ends. CDR1 SSHAT and CDR2 FNYEAQ come from the germline V gene (reference sequence). DNA for the CDR3: TGTGCCAGCAGCCCAACGGGGTCAACGGCAATAGAGACCCAGTACTTC. Translated: CASSPTGSTAIETQYF.

This clone has at least ten counts. This rearrangement joins TRBV4-2 to TRBJ2-3; D perhaps matches TRBD1 (6 bases). Germline loops: CDR1 LGHNA, CDR2 YNFKEQ. CDR3 length: 16 amino acids. Trimming removed 1 base from V and 2 bases from J, with 13 bases in between. Here the CDR3 reads CASSQGGGSNTDTQYF. CDR3 DNA sequence: TGTGCCAGCAGCCAAGGAGGGGGATCGAACACAGATACGCAGTATTTT.